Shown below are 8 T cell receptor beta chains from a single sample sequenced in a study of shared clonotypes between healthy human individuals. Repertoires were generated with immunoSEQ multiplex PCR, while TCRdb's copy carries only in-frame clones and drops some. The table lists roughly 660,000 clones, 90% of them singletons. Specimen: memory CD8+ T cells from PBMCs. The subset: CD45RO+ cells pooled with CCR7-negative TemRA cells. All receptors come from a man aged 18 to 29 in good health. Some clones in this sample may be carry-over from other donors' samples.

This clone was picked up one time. The CDR3 region is CASSQAGYDTQYF. CDR3 DNA sequence: TGTGCCAGCAGCCAAGCAGGGTATGATACGCAGTATTTT. The chain links TRBV4-2 to TRBJ2-3, with D tentatively TRBD1 (5 bases). The CDR3 runs to 13 residues. V gave up 1 base and J gave up 6 bases, with 8 bases separating them. Germline-derived CDR1 and CDR2 are LGHNA and YNFKEQ.

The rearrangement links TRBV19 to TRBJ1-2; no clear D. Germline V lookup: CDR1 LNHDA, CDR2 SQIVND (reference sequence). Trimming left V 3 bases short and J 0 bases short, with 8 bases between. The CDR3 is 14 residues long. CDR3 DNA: TGTGCCAGTAGTATCGCGAGTACTAACTATGGCTACACCTTC. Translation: CASSIASTNYGYTF.

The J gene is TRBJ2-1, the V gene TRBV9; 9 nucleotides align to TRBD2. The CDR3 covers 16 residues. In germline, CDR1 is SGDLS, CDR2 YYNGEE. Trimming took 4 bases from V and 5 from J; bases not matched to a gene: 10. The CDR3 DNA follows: TGTGCCAGCAGCCCAGGGGGGACTAGCCCTAACAATGAGCAGTTCTTC. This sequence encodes CASSPGGTSPNNEQFF. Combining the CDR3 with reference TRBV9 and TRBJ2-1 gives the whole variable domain DSGVTQTPKHLITATGQRVTLRCSPRSGDLSVYWYQQSLDQGLQFLIQYYNGEERAKGNILERFSAQQFPDLHSELNLSSLELGDSALYFCASSPGGTSPNNEQFFGPGTRLTVL.

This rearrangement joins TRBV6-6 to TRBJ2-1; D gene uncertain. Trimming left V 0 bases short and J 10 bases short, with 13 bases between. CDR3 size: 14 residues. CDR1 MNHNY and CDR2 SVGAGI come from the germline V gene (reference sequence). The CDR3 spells CASSYSRIAEEQFF. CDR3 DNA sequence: TGTGCCAGCAGTTACTCGAGGATAGCCGAGGAGCAGTTCTTC.

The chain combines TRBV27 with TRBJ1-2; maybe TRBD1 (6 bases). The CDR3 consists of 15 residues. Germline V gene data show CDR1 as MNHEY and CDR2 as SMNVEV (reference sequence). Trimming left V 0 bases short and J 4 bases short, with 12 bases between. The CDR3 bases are TGTGCCAGCAGTTTATCACCCGGGGGGCTCTATGGCTACACCTTC. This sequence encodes CASSLSPGGLYGYTF.

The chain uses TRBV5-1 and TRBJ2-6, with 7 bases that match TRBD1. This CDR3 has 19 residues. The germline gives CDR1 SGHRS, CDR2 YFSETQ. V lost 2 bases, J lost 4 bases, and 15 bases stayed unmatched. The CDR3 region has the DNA TGCGCCAGCAGCTTCACGATGACAGGGACCCGGACGGGGGCCAACGTCCTGACTTTC. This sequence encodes CASSFTMTGTRTGANVLTF. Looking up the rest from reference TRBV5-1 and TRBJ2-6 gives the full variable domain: KAGVTQTPRYLIKTRGQQVTLSCSPISGHRSVSWYQQTPGQGLQFLFEYFSETQRNKGNFPGRFSGRQFSNSRSEMNVSTLELGDSALYLCASSFTMTGTRTGANVLTFGAGSRLTVL.

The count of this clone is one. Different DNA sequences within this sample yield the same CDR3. CDR3 nucleotide sequence: TGTGCCAGCAGCTTAGGGGGAACGGGATACTACGAGCAGTACTTC. Its translation: CASSLGGTGYYEQYF. The chain uses TRBV11-2 and TRBJ2-7, with D possibly TRBD2 on 5 matching bases. Germline lookup yields CDR1 SGHAT and CDR2 FQNNGV. The V and J ends lost 1 base and 3 bases respectively, with 13 bases between them. The CDR3 consists of 15 residues.

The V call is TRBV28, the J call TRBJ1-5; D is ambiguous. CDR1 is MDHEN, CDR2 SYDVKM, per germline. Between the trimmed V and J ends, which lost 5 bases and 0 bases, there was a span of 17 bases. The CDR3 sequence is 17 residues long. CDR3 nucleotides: TGTGCCAGCAGTGTCCCGGGATGGTCCTATAGCAATCAGCCCCAGCATTTT. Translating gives CASSVPGWSYSNQPQHF.